This T cell receptor beta chain was recovered during a study of T cell responses to AZD1222 COVID-19 vaccine. Whole-study results and caveats: Donors were mostly white British, more females; clonal diversity possibly underestimated. Repertoire sampling happened only post peak T cell response.

Assay used: immunoSEQ multiplex PCR; TCRdb lists only in-frame clones, some missing. The top ten clones hold about 3% of a sample with about 120,000 clones, around 87% of them seen once. CDR3 length: 14 residues. Germline-derived CDR1 and CDR2 are SGHAT and FQNNGV. Trimming left V 1 base short and J 7 bases short, with 13 bases between. This clone is a singleton in its sample. Its specificity is unknown. The rearrangement links TRBV11-2 to TRBJ1-2; D is unclear. The sequencing here drew on peripheral blood, taken on day 0 of AZD1222 vaccination. This sequence was found in an adult in good health. CDR3 sequence (DNA): TGTGCCAGCAGCTTAGCCAAACCCTCCGGTGGCTACACCTTC. It specifies CASSLAKPSGGYTF.